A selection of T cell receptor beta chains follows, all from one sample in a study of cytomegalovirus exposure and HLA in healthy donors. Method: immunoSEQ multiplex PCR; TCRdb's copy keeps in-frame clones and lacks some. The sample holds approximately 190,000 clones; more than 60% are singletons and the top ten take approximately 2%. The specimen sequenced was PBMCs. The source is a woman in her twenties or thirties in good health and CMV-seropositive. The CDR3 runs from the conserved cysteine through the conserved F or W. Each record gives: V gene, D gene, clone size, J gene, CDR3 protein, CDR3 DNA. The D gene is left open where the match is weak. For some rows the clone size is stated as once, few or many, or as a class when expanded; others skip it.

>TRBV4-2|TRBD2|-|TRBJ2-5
CASSQRLAGEETQYF
TGTGCCAGCAGCCAGCGACTAGCGGGGGAAGAGACCCAGTACTTC
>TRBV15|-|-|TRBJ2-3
CATSSFGQSTDTQYF
TGTGCCACCAGCAGCTTTGGACAGTCCACAGATACGCAGTATTTT
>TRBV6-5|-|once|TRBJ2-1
CASSLGQNNEQFF
TGTGCCAGCAGTCTCGGACAGAACAATGAGCAGTTCTTC
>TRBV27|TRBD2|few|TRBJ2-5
CASSPEGRGQETQYF
TGTGCCAGCAGCCCTGAGGGGCGGGGGCAAGAGACCCAGTACTTC
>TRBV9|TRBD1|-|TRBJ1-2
CASRPGTGGYGYTF
TGTGCCAGCAGGCCCGGGACAGGGGGCTACGGCTACACCTTC
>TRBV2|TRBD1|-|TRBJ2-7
CASSADRGRREQYF
TGTGCCAGCAGTGCGGACAGGGGGCGCAGAGAGCAGTACTTC
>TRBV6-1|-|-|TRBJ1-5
CASSGRGGDSNQPQHF
TGTGCCAGCAGTGGACGGGGAGGGGATAGCAATCAGCCCCAGCATTTT
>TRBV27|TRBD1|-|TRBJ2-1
CASSMDRGLYNEQFF
TGTGCCAGCAGTATGGACAGGGGGCTCTACAATGAGCAGTTCTTC
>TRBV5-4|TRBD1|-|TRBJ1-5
CASSLGGRGQGQPQHF
TGTGCCAGCAGCTTGGGGGGCAGGGGGCAGGGTCAGCCCCAGCATTTT
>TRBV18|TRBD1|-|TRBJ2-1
CASSPGQGANEQFF
TGTGCCAGCTCACCAGGACAGGGGGCAAACGAGCAGTTCTTC
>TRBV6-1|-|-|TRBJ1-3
CASSEAQDSGNTIYF
TGTGCCAGCAGTGAAGCACAAGACTCTGGAAACACCATATATTTT
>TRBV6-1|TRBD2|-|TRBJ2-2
CASSEYRGLGGNTGELFF
TGTGCCAGCAGTGAATACCGGGGACTAGGCGGTAACACCGGGGAGCTGTTTTTT
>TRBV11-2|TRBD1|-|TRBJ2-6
CASSFRPGGSLAGANVLTF
TGTGCCAGCAGCTTTCGGCCAGGGGGTTCATTGGCTGGGGCCAACGTCCTGACTTTC
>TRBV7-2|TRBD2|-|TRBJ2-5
CASSFLSAGPPGETQYF
TGTGCCAGCAGCTTTTTATCAGCGGGGCCCCCGGGGGAGACCCAGTACTTC
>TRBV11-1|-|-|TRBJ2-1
CASSLESALGAIYNEQFF
TGTGCCAGCAGCTTAGAATCGGCCTTGGGAGCGATCTACAATGAGCAGTTCTTC
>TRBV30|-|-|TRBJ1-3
CAWSDDSSGRNTIYF
TGTGCCTGGAGTGATGACAGTAGTGGCCGAAACACCATATATTTT
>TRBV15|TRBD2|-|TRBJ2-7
CATRITSGSYEQYF
TGTGCCACCAGGATCACTAGCGGGAGCTACGAGCAGTACTTC
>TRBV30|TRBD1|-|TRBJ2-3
CAWRGVGTGAVGGTDTQYF
TGTGCCTGGAGAGGGGTAGGGACAGGGGCTGTCGGGGGGACAGATACGCAGTATTTT
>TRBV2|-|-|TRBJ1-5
CASQGYSNQPQHF
TGTGCCAGTCAGGGGTATAGCAATCAGCCCCAGCATTTT
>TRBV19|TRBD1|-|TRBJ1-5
CASTPTGRRVYSNQPQHF
TGTGCCAGTACCCCGACAGGGCGAAGGGTTTATAGCAATCAGCCCCAGCATTTT
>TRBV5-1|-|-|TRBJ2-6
CASSLVVGLGANVLTF
TGCGCCAGCAGCTTGGTGGTGGGGCTTGGGGCCAACGTCCTGACTTTC
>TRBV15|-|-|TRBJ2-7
CATSKRGSTYEQYF
TGTGCCACCAGCAAAAGGGGCTCGACGTACGAGCAGTACTTC
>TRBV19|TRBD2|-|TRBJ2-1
CASSTGLAGVYNEQFF
TGTGCCAGTAGTACTGGACTAGCGGGAGTCTACAATGAGCAGTTCTTC
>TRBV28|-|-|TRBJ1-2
CASSSPGGLGYTF
TGTGCCAGCAGTTCCCCCGGGGGGCTTGGCTACACCTTC
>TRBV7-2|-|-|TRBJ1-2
CASSLTAGDYGYTF
TGTGCCAGCAGCCTAACGGCAGGGGACTATGGCTACACCTTC
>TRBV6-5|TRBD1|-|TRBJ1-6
CASSYSPDRGYSPLHF
TGTGCCAGCAGTTACTCGCCGGACAGGGGCTATTCACCCCTCCACTTT
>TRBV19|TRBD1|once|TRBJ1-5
CASSDRGGNQPQHF
TGTGCCAGTAGTGACAGGGGTGGCAATCAGCCCCAGCATTTT
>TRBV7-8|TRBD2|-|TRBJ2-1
CASSTPTSGNYNEQFF
TGTGCCAGCAGCACCCCGACTAGCGGGAACTACAATGAGCAGTTCTTC
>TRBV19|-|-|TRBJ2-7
CASSIRDFSYEQYF
TGTGCCAGTAGTATCCGGGACTTCTCCTACGAGCAGTACTTC
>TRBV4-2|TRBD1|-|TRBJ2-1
CASSQFTGGSYNEQFF
TGTGCCAGCAGCCAATTCACAGGGGGCTCCTACAATGAGCAGTTCTTC
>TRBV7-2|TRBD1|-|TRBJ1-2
CASSSWTGRGGYTF
TGTGCCAGCAGCTCCTGGACAGGCAGAGGTGGCTACACCTTC
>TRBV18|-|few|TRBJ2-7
CASSPPGPYEQYF
TGTGCCAGCTCACCACCGGGCCCCTACGAGCAGTACTTC
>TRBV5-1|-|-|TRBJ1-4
CASSLFGGNREKLFF
TGCGCCAGCAGCTTGTTCGGGGGAAATCGGGAAAAACTGTTTTTT
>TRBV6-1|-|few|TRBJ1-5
CASTIAGGRQPQHF
TGTGCCAGCACCATAGCGGGGGGCCGTCAGCCCCAGCATTTT
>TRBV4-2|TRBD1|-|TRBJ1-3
CASSGQAPGGNTIYF
TGTGCCAGCAGTGGACAGGCACCCGGAGGAAACACCATATATTTT
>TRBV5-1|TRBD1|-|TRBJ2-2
CASSSGTGYTGELFF
TGCGCCAGCAGCTCCGGGACAGGGTACACCGGGGAGCTGTTTTTT
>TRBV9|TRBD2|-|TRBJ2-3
CASSVGTSGSSDTQYF
TGTGCCAGCAGCGTAGGTACTAGCGGGAGCTCAGATACGCAGTATTTT
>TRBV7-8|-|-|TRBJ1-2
CASSLVGGAPGYTF
TGTGCCAGCAGCTTAGTGGGCGGGGCACCTGGCTACACCTTC
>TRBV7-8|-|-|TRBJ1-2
CASSLGGGYGYTF
TGTGCCAGCAGCTTAGGGGGGGGGTATGGCTACACCTTC
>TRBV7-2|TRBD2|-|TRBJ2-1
CASSFSGSGGNEQFF
TGTGCCAGCAGCTTCAGCGGGAGTGGCGGAAATGAGCAGTTCTTC
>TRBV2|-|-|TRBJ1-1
CASSGWGGTEAFF
TGTGCCAGCAGTGGGTGGGGAGGCACTGAAGCTTTCTTT
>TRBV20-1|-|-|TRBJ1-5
CSANNQPQHF
TGCAGTGCCAACAATCAGCCCCAGCATTTT
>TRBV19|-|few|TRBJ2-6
CASSILSGANVLTF
TGTGCCAGTAGTATCCTGTCTGGGGCCAACGTCCTGACTTTC
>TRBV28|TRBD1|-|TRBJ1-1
CASSLQPPGQGAGGTEAFF
TGTGCCAGCAGTTTACAACCACCGGGACAGGGGGCGGGGGGGACTGAAGCTTTCTTT
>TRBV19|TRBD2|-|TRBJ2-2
CASSIRGLAAIRLTGELFF
TGTGCCAGTAGTATACGGGGACTAGCTGCGATTCGGCTAACCGGGGAGCTGTTTTTT
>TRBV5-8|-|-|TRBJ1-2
CASSLDVGGYTF
TGTGCCAGCAGCTTGGACGTGGGCGGCTACACCTTC
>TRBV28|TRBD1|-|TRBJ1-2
CASSSPVGTGGFGYTF
TGTGCCAGCAGTTCCCCCGTCGGGACAGGGGGTTTTGGCTACACCTTC
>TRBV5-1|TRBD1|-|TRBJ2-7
CASSFDRGNEQYF
TGCGCCAGCAGCTTCGACAGGGGCAACGAGCAGTACTTC
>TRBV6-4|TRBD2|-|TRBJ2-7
CASSDSQHPGLAYSKQSSYEQYF
TGTGCCAGCAGTGACAGTCAGCATCCGGGACTAGCGTACTCGAAACAGAGCTCCTACGAGCAGTACTTC
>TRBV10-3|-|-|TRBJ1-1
CAISGTVNTEAFF
TGTGCCATCAGTGGGACAGTAAACACTGAAGCTTTCTTT
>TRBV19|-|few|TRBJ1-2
CASSISQGSYGYTF
TGTGCCAGTAGTATAAGCCAGGGGAGCTATGGCTACACCTTC
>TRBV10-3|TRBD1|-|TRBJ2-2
CAISEVQGQGGTGELFF
TGTGCCATCAGTGAGGTTCAAGGACAGGGAGGTACCGGGGAGCTGTTTTTT